This T cell receptor beta chain stems from a study of cytomegalovirus exposure and HLA in healthy donors. Study information: A prior study identified some 100 million unique TCR beta sequences from 150 million to 200 million T cells.

General study findings and limits: Sequencing likely generated an artifact that appeared as a cluster of highly shared sequence variants. TCR beta V- and J-gene trimming, according to a later analysis, was linked to a missense DCLRE1C variant. The study reported that TCR beta sequences accurately predicted HLA-A and HLA-B alleles in most subjects.

The ends lost 6 bases at V and 6 bases at J; junction bases unmatched: 9. The CDR3 has 15 residues. Per the germline V gene, CDR1 is MNHEY and CDR2 is SVGAGI. A few counts support this clone. No antigen is known for it. PCR involved 60 Vbeta and 13 Jbeta primers. Sequencing used immunoSEQ multiplex PCR; TCRdb keeps in-frame clones, though not all of them. The sample lists 78,000 or so clones, under 65% occurring once. The chain couples TRBV6-5 to TRBJ2-2, with 8 nucleotides matching TRBD2. The receptor comes from a male donor in good health and CMV-seropositive. Sequencing used PBMCs. CDR3 coding DNA: TGTGCCAGCAGATTAGCGGGGAAGGTCGCCGGGGAGCTGTTTTTT. Protein product: CASRLAGKVAGELFF.